This T cell receptor beta chain was sequenced for a study of shared clonotypes between healthy human individuals. In the study overall: The study drew on two women and three men aged 18 to 49 as donors. Study observations and caveats: Sampling covered blood only; tissue repertoires likely differ.

With 4 bases removed from V and 4 bases from J, the gap between germline ends came to 12 bases. The CDR3 has 14 amino acids. Germline V gene lookup returns CDR1 SGHTA and CDR2 FQGNSA. Adults of Caucasian background living in Nashville, Tennessee made up all donors. Regarding this clone: Its antigen remains unknown.

At the deep level, the assay was run. The method was immunoSEQ multiplex PCR; TCRdb's version includes in-frame clones alone and lacks a portion of them. The sample holds millions of clones; around nine tenths are singletons and the top ten take around 0.14%. The specimen sequenced was naive CD4+ T cells sorted from blood. Noted subset: CD45RA+ positively selected. The chain links TRBV7-2 to TRBJ2-3; D is ambiguous. The source is a man younger than 30 in good health. The CDR3 protein is CASSSLVGSDTQYF. DNA for the CDR3: TGTGCCAGCAGCTCCCTCGTCGGCTCAGATACGCAGTATTTT.